One sample yielded the 16 T cell receptor beta chains listed below, sequenced in a study of T cells in Graves' hyperthyroidism and ophthalmopathy. Amplification of TCR beta CDR3 regions was performed using RNA transcripts as template. First-round RT-PCR targeting the TCR CDR3 was performed with the HTBI primer set. TCRdb processed the multiplex PCR reads anew with MiXCR; each CDR3 protein has one entry. The table lists a few hundred thousand distinct CDR3 sequences, approximately 15% of them singletons. The sequencing sample was made of blood. These receptors were taken from a woman aged 18-29 years with Graves' hyperthyroidism.

In its sample, this clonotype was seen many times. The chain recombines TRBV7-3 with TRBJ2-3; no clear D. The CDR3 is made up of 12 amino acids. CDR1 SGHTA and CDR2 FQGTGA come from the germline V gene. V was trimmed by 10 bases and J by 1 base, leaving 9 bases between them. CDR3 in DNA: TGTGCCACTCGGGCGGGCACAGATACGCAGTATTTT. It is translated as CATRAGTDTQYF.

The sample holds many counts of this clonotype. This chain connects TRBV20-1 to TRBJ1-2; D possibly corresponds to TRBD1 (5 bases). The germline V gene has CDR1 DFQATT and CDR2 SNEGSKA (reference sequence). Trimming took off 0 bases at V and 7 bases at J, with 15 bases between the two ends. The CDR3 covers 14 residues. The CDR3 coding sequence is TGCAGTGCTAGAGATAAGACAGTGGGAGGTGGCTACACCTTC. Protein sequence: CSARDKTVGGGYTF.

The table lists this clonotype with many counts. The rearrangement links TRBV5-1 to TRBJ2-3; unclear D gene. The V end was cut by 5 bases, the J end by 4 bases, with 20 bases between. From germline, CDR1 is SGHRS and CDR2 YFSETQ. The CDR3 runs to 16 residues. CDR3 region: CASRPTPGSQPDTQYF. The CDR3 DNA follows: TGCGCCAGCAGGCCGACTCCCGGGTCCCAGCCAGATACGCAGTATTTT.

This clonotype was recorded many times. V is TRBV6-1 and J is TRBJ1-2, with 10 bases lining up with TRBD1. This CDR3 contains 16 residues. The V gene end was trimmed by 3 bases and the J gene end by 5 bases; junction bases not matched to a gene: 9. In germline, CDR1 is MNHNS, CDR2 SASEGT. CDR3 in amino acids: CASSEARQGAGYGYTF. The DNA for the CDR3 is TGTGCCAGCAGTGAGGCTAGACAGGGGGCTGGTTATGGCTACACCTTC.

This clonotype has ten or more counts. This rearrangement joins TRBV18 to TRBJ2-7; 8 bases match TRBD1. The trim removed 5 bases at V and 2 bases at J, leaving 5 bases unmatched. CDR3 length: 14 residues. The germline V gene has CDR1 KGHSH and CDR2 LQKENI. CDR3 nucleotide sequence: TGTGCCAGCTCATGGCGACAGGGGACCTACGAGCAGTACTTC. It codes for CASSWRQGTYEQYF.

In its sample, this clonotype was seen many times. The chain combines TRBV6-1 with TRBJ1-1; maybe TRBD1 (5 bases). Germline V gene sequence: CDR1 MNHNS, CDR2 SASEGT. CDR3 length equals 14 residues. V lost 4 bases and J 1 base, leaving 10 bases between the germline ends. CDR3 DNA sequence: TGTGCCAGCAGTGCAGGGAGTCGGAACACTGAAGCTTTCTTT. Its protein product is CASSAGSRNTEAFF.

The chain uses TRBV6-2 or TRBV6-3 and TRBJ2-5; D might be TRBD1 (5 bases). V shed 7 bases and J shed 1 base, with 13 bases lying between them. CDR1 is MNHEY, CDR2 SVGEGT, per germline. CDR3 length equals 14 residues. In DNA form, the CDR3 reads TGTGCCAGCATTCCCACAGGCAGCCAAGAGACCCAGTACTTC. It translates to CASIPTGSQETQYF.

This clonotype was found a few times. V and J are TRBV6-2 or TRBV6-3 and TRBJ1-5; maybe TRBD1 (6 bases). Trimming removed 6 bases at V and 5 bases at J, with 11 bases between. Germline CDR1 and CDR2: MNHEY and SVGEGT. CDR3 length: 13 residues. The CDR3 coding sequence is TGTGCCAGCAGGACAGGCCGGTATCAGCCCCAGCATTTT. It yields the protein CASRTGRYQPQHF.

The table lists this clonotype with a few counts. The chain couples TRBV5-5 to TRBJ2-2; possible D gene TRBD1, 7 bases. The germline V gene has CDR1 SGHKS and CDR2 YYEKEE (reference sequence). CDR3 length equals 15 residues. Trimming removed 6 bases at V and 1 base at J, with 13 bases between. This CDR3 reads CASTSGGGNTGELFF. As DNA, the CDR3 is TGTGCCAGCACCTCAGGGGGAGGGAACACCGGGGAGCTGTTTTTT. The whole variable domain, filled in from reference TRBV5-5 and TRBJ2-2, reads DAGVTQSPTHLIKTRGQQVTLRCSPISGHKSVSWYQQVLGQGPQFIFQYYEKEERGRGNFPDRFSARQFPNYSSELNVNALLLGDSALYLCASTSGGGNTGELFFGEGSRLTVL.

This clonotype was recorded many times. The rearrangement joins TRBV2 to TRBJ2-5; 12 nucleotides match TRBD2. CDR3 length equals 15 residues. The germline CDR1 and CDR2 sequences are SNHLY and FYNNEI. J was trimmed by 3 bases and V by 7 bases; bases with no gene match: 6. The CDR3: CASTPSGRAEETQYF. The CDR3 DNA sequence: TGTGCCAGCACCCCTAGCGGGAGGGCCGAAGAGACCCAGTACTTC.

This clonotype was seen many times. The chain carries TRBV6-1 and TRBJ1-4; D is unresolved. The CDR3 loop spans 17 amino acids. CDR1 MNHNS and CDR2 SASEGT come from the germline V gene. The V end lost 5 bases, the J end lost 3 bases, and 19 bases lay between the germline ends. The CDR3 region is CASSRAPEDVPNEKLFF. Written as DNA, the CDR3 is TGTGCCAGCAGTCGAGCCCCCGAAGACGTTCCTAATGAAAAACTGTTTTTT.

This clonotype was seen many times. The chain is built from TRBV20-1 and TRBJ1-2; D remains ambiguous. Trimming removed 1 base at V and 4 bases at J, with 13 bases between. The CDR3 length is 14 residues. In germline, CDR1 is DFQATT, CDR2 SNEGSKA (reference sequence). CDR3 bases: TGCAGTGCTAGAGTTCCTTCTGGGCCCTATGGCTACACCTTC. Translation gives CSARVPSGPYGYTF.

As to this clonotype: A much bigger clone sits one base away, suggesting this may be a read error. This rearrangement joins TRBV7-9 to TRBJ1-4, with TRBD1 as a possible D gene (5 bases). There are 15 residues in the CDR3. Germline V gene lookup returns CDR1 SEHNR and CDR2 FQNEAQ (reference sequence). Written as DNA, the CDR3 is TGTACCAGCAGCTTTGGGGGACGGATTAATGAAAAACTGTTTTTT. Translated, it gives CTSSFGGRINEKLFF. Variable domain in full (rest from reference TRBV7-9 and TRBJ1-4): DTGVSQNPRHKITKRGQNVTFRCDPISEHNRLYWYRQTLGQGPEFLTYFQNEAQLEKSRLLSDRFSAERPKGSFSTLEIQRTEQGDSAMYLCTSSFGGRINEKLFFGSGTQLSVL.

In this sample, this clonotype turned up many times. The chain joins TRBV28 to TRBJ1-2, with unresolved D. The germline gives CDR1 MDHEN, CDR2 SYDVKM. Deletions cut 8 bases from V and 2 bases from J, with 9 bases between. The CDR3 consists of 12 residues. CDR3 in DNA: TGTGCCAGCTCCGGGGTGAACTATGGCTACACCTTC. Protein product: CASSGVNYGYTF.

The chain is built from TRBV28 and TRBJ2-5; possible D gene TRBD2, 7 bases. The CDR3 has 17 amino acids. Per the germline V gene, CDR1 is MDHEN and CDR2 is SYDVKM. Trimming removed 6 bases from V and 4 bases from J, with 24 bases in between. The CDR3 nucleotides read TGTGCCAGCAGCAACAGGGAGGGGTTGCCCGGATCAGAGACCCAGTACTTC. Translation: CASSNREGLPGSETQYF.

This clonotype has a count of ten or more. The V and J genes are TRBV18 and TRBJ2-5, with TRBD1 matching 7 bases. The CDR3 is 15 amino acids. Germline CDR1 KGHSH, CDR2 LQKENI. V lost 0 bases and J lost 4; bases outside the gene matches: 5. CDR3 loop: CASSPPYRGGETQYF. CDR3 nucleotide sequence: TGTGCCAGCTCACCACCTTACAGGGGCGGAGAGACCCAGTACTTC. Combining the CDR3 with reference TRBV18 and TRBJ2-5 gives the whole variable domain NAGVMQNPRHLVRRRGQEARLRCSPMKGHSHVYWYRQLPEEGLKFMVYLQKENIIDESGMPKERFSAEFPKEGPSILRIQQVVRGDSAAYFCASSPPYRGGETQYFGPGTRLLVL.